The 25 T cell receptor beta chains below were found in one sample sequenced in a study of control samples from healthy donors and cancer patients. The table came from immunoSEQ multiplex PCR; TCRdb's copy has only in-frame clones and leaves some out. Among 150,000 to 200,000 clones listed, 94% were seen once. Material for sequencing was blood. The source of these receptors is a woman between 40 and 50 years old in good health.

The chain employs TRBV29-1 and TRBJ2-7; TRBD2 matches 13 bases. This CDR3 has 18 amino acids. Per the germline V gene, CDR1 is SQVTM and CDR2 is ANQGSEA. Unmatched junction bases numbered 14, after V lost 5 bases and J lost 1 base. CDR3 region: CSVLKLTSGRALSYEQYF. The CDR3 bases are TGCAGCGTTTTAAAACTCACTAGCGGGAGGGCCCTTTCCTACGAGCAGTACTTC.

V usage is TRBV29-1 and J usage is TRBJ2-2; TRBD1 agrees at 7 bases. Germline V gene sequence: CDR1 SQVTM, CDR2 ANQGSEA. CDR3 length equals 15 residues. Trimming removed 5 bases from V and 0 bases from J; junction bases left unmatched: 6. Here the CDR3 DNA reads TGCAGCGTTACCGGACAGGCTACGAACACCGGGGAGCTGTTTTTT. It is translated as CSVTGQATNTGELFF.

The chain combines TRBV4-1 with TRBJ1-1; D gene unclear. The CDR3 consists of 14 residues. The V gene's germline CDR1 is MGHRA and CDR2 YSYEKL. Trimming removed 1 base at V and 4 bases at J, with 10 bases between. The CDR3 sequence is CASSQGTLRTEAFF. CDR3 bases: TGCGCCAGCAGCCAAGGAACGTTGCGCACTGAAGCTTTCTTT.

The table lists this clone with a count of one. The CDR3 sequence is CASSQDVTDPTYGYTF. The DNA of the CDR3 is TGTGCCAGCAGCCAAGATGTCACAGATCCTACCTATGGCTACACCTTC. The genes are TRBV4-2 and TRBJ1-2; no reliable D call. Between the trimmed V and J ends, which lost 0 bases and 4 bases, there was a span of 15 bases. Germline lookup yields CDR1 LGHNA and CDR2 YNFKEQ. The CDR3 has 16 residues.

The chain has TRBV15 and TRBJ2-2; a weak D match, TRBD1 (6 bases). This CDR3 has 13 residues. CDR1 and CDR2 from the germline V gene are LNHNV and YYDKDF (reference sequence). V was shortened by 5 bases and J by 5 bases, with 9 bases between the two germline ends. CDR3 sequence: CATSQGLTGELFF. CDR3 DNA sequence: TGTGCCACCAGCCAGGGGCTAACCGGGGAGCTGTTTTTT. Drawing the rest from reference TRBV15 and TRBJ2-2, the complete variable domain is DAMVIQNPRYQVTQFGKPVTLSCSQTLNHNVMYWYQQKSSQAPKLLFHYYDKDFNNEADTPDNFQSRRPNTSFCFLDIRSPGLGDTAMYLCATSQGLTGELFFGEGSRLTVL.

This clone came up a few times. This specimen includes other DNA sequences encoding the same CDR3. J is TRBJ1-2 and V is TRBV12-3 or TRBV12-4; D possibly corresponds to TRBD1 (5 bases). The CDR3 runs 12 residues. Trimming pared 4 bases from V and 3 bases from J, leaving 6 bases between. CDR3 in amino acids: CASSSGYYGYTF. The CDR3 DNA is TGTGCCAGCAGTTCAGGGTACTATGGCTACACCTTC.

This clone was recorded a few times. CDR3 region: CASSLDTGLATDTQYF. The CDR3, as DNA: TGTGCCAGCAGCTTAGATACGGGACTAGCTACAGATACGCAGTATTTT. The chain employs TRBV7-8 and TRBJ2-3; 9 bases match TRBD2. CDR3 length equals 16 residues. V shed 1 base, J shed 3 bases, and the junction held 5 bases outside the gene matches. Looked up from germline, CDR1 is SGHVS and CDR2 is FQNEAQ.

This sequence joins TRBV27 and TRBJ2-1, with 10 bases fitting TRBD2. The V gene's germline CDR1 is MNHEY and CDR2 SMNVEV (reference sequence). The CDR3 contains 14 residues. Losses at the gene ends were 6 bases for V and 5 bases for J; bases not matched to a gene: 4. The DNA of the CDR3 is TGTGCCAGCAGGAGGACTAGCGGAAACAATGAGCAGTTCTTC. It codes for CASRRTSGNNEQFF.

The chain combines TRBV10-3 with TRBJ1-4, with unresolved D. Germline lookup yields CDR1 ENHRY and CDR2 SYGVKD. V lost 10 bases and J lost 3, with 9 bases in between. The CDR3 sequence is 12 residues long. CDR3 DNA sequence: TGTGCCACCCAAGGTTCTAATGAAAAACTGTTTTTT. Protein sequence: CATQGSNEKLFF.

In this sample, this clone turned up once. This chain links TRBV20-1 with TRBJ1-2, with 7 bases aligning to TRBD1. Germline CDR1 DFQATT, CDR2 SNEGSKA (reference sequence). This CDR3 has 11 residues. Trimming removed 0 bases from V and 9 bases from J; junction bases left unmatched: 1. The CDR3 sequence: CSARDRGSYTF. The CDR3, as DNA: TGCAGTGCTAGAGACAGGGGGAGCTACACCTTC.

The genes are TRBV11-2 and TRBJ2-7; 9 positions match TRBD2. CDR1 and CDR2 (germline): SGHAT, FQNNGV. The CDR3 totals 14 residues. The J segment lost 5 bases and the V segment lost 6 bases, leaving 8 bases of the junction unmatched. The CDR3 coding sequence is TGTGCCAGCAGAAGACTAGCGGCAAGGGACGAGCAGTACTTC. Encoded protein: CASRRLAARDEQYF.

The V gene is TRBV19, the J gene TRBJ1-1; D is unresolved. The CDR3 totals 13 residues. Germline assignment: CDR1 LNHDA and CDR2 SQIVND (reference sequence). V dropped 4 bases and J dropped 2 bases, with 8 bases sitting between them. The CDR3 spells CASSNTKNTEAFF. The CDR3 DNA reads as TGTGCCAGTAGTAATACAAAAAACACTGAAGCTTTCTTT.

The gene calls are TRBV25-1 and TRBJ2-5, with 13 bases lining up with TRBD2. The CDR3 runs to 17 residues. The J segment lost 0 bases and the V segment lost 4 bases, leaving 5 bases of the junction unmatched. Germline CDR1 is MGHDK and CDR2 is SYGVNS. CDR3 residues: CASSAYGTSGDQETQYF. CDR3 DNA sequence: TGTGCCAGCAGTGCCTATGGGACTAGCGGGGACCAAGAGACCCAGTACTTC. The variable domain in full, with the rest retrieved from reference TRBV25-1 and TRBJ2-5, is EADIYQTPRYLVIGTGKKITLECSQTMGHDKMYWYQQDPGMELHLIHYSYGVNSTEKGDLSSESTVSRIRTEHFPLTLESARPSHTSQYLCASSAYGTSGDQETQYFGPGTRLLVL.

J is TRBJ2-3 and V is TRBV19, with TRBD2 matching over 11 bases. The V gene's germline CDR1 is LNHDA and CDR2 SQIVND (reference sequence). The CDR3 has 17 residues. V gave up 3 bases and J gave up 0 bases; unmatched junction bases: 5. The CDR3 here is CASSILGTSGSTDTQYF. The CDR3 DNA reads as TGTGCCAGTAGTATTTTGGGGACTAGCGGAAGCACAGATACGCAGTATTTT.

V gene TRBV2 combines with J gene TRBJ2-2; D is unresolved. This CDR3 region has 14 residues. V dropped 4 bases and J dropped 1 base, with 7 bases sitting between them. Germline assignment: CDR1 SNHLY and CDR2 FYNNEI. CDR3 loop: CASSVQVNTGELFF. DNA for the CDR3: TGTGCCAGCAGTGTCCAGGTGAACACCGGGGAGCTGTTTTTT.

The V call is TRBV11-2, the J call TRBJ2-5; possibly TRBD2 for D (5 bases). Looked up from germline, CDR1 is SGHAT and CDR2 is FQNNGV. The CDR3 spans 13 residues. Trimming took off 6 bases at V and 5 bases at J, with 13 bases between the two ends. The CDR3 reads CASSRGHEETQYF. The CDR3 DNA reads as TGTGCCAGCAGTCGCGGGCACGAGGAGACCCAGTACTTC.

This chain links TRBV5-8 with TRBJ2-7; D is uncertain. The V end was cut by 1 base, the J end by 0 bases, with 11 bases between. The CDR3 is made up of 15 amino acids. Germline assignment: CDR1 SGHTS and CDR2 YDEGEE. The CDR3 is CASSLSGVSSYEQYF. The DNA of the CDR3 is TGTGCCAGCAGCTTGAGTGGGGTCAGCTCCTACGAGCAGTACTTC. Full variable domain (remainder filled in from reference TRBV5-8 and TRBJ2-7): EAGVTQSPTHLIKTRGQQATLRCSPISGHTSVYWYQQALGLGLQFLLWYDEGEERNRGNFPPRFSGRQFPNYSSELNVNALELEDSALYLCASSLSGVSSYEQYFGPGTRLTVT.

The gene calls are TRBV19 and TRBJ1-5, with a weak D call TRBD1 (6 bases). Germline lookup yields CDR1 LNHDA and CDR2 SQIVND (reference sequence). The CDR3 contains 14 residues. V was pared by 4 bases and J by 9 bases, with 16 bases between. CDR3 region: CASSTATTGLPQHF. The CDR3 DNA follows: TGTGCCAGTAGTACCGCGACCACAGGGTTGCCCCAGCATTTT.

The genes are TRBV12-3 or TRBV12-4 and TRBJ2-3; D remains unclear. The V end was cut by 3 bases, the J end by 5 bases, with 9 bases between. The CDR3 is made up of 13 amino acids. The CDR3 region is CASSFASGDTQYF. The DNA for the CDR3 is TGTGCCAGCAGTTTCGCGTCGGGAGATACGCAGTATTTT.

About this clone: The junction and the germline gene differ at one end; a read error may be behind it. The chain combines TRBV9 with TRBJ2-5, with 12 nucleotides matching TRBD2. The V gene's germline CDR1 is SGDLS and CDR2 YYNGEE. The CDR3 is 17 residues long. CDR3 DNA: TGTGCCAGCAGCGTAGGAGGACTAGCGGGACCCCAAAAGACCCAGTACTTC. Encoded protein: CASSVGGLAGPQKTQYF.

In this sample, this clone turned up once. V is TRBV29-1 and J is TRBJ1-1, with TRBD1 matching 7 bases. The CDR3 has 13 residues. Germline CDR1 and CDR2: SQVTM and ANQGSEA. The V and J ends lost 7 bases and 3 bases, in that order; junction bases with no gene match: 8. The CDR3 sequence is CSARWDSDTEAFF. In DNA, the CDR3 is TGCAGCGCTCGATGGGACAGTGACACTGAAGCTTTCTTT.

This rearrangement joins TRBV9 to TRBJ1-1; 7 nucleotides line up with TRBD1. The trim removed 4 bases at V and 1 base at J, leaving 4 bases unmatched. This CDR3 is built from 14 residues. The germline CDR1 and CDR2 sequences are SGDLS and YYNGEE. This CDR3 is CASSRQGGNTEAFF. The CDR3 nucleotides read TGTGCCAGCAGCAGACAGGGAGGGAACACTGAAGCTTTCTTT.

The rearrangement joins TRBV4-3 to TRBJ2-2, with 8 bases fitting TRBD1. Germline values: CDR1 LGHNA, CDR2 YSLEER. The V and J ends lost 3 bases and 1 base, in that order; junction bases with no gene match: 13. CDR3 length: 19 amino acids. The CDR3, as DNA: TGCGCCAGCAGCCAGGGAGAACAGGGGGATCGATGGAACACCGGGGAGCTGTTTTTT. It is translated as CASSQGEQGDRWNTGELFF.

V usage is TRBV3-1 (or the pseudogene TRBV3-2) and J usage is TRBJ1-2; possibly TRBD1 for D (5 bases). Germline V gives CDR1 LGHDT, CDR2 YNNKEL (reference sequence). The CDR3 is made up of 14 amino acids. V dropped 2 bases and J dropped 3 bases, with 10 bases sitting between them. The CDR3 spells CASSQSPGDYGYTF. The CDR3 DNA sequence: TGTGCCAGCAGCCAATCTCCGGGGGACTATGGCTACACCTTC.

This clone was seen once. As DNA, the CDR3 is TGTGCCATCAGTGATTCTAAAGGGGGGTTCTACGAGCAGTACTTC. It is translated as CAISDSKGGFYEQYF. J is TRBJ2-7 and V is TRBV10-3, with D perhaps matching TRBD1 or TRBD2 (6 bases each). V was clipped by 3 bases and J by 3 bases, with 15 bases between them. This CDR3 has 15 amino acids. CDR1 is ENHRY and CDR2 is SYGVKD in the germline V gene.